The sequence of this T cell receptor beta chain was determined in a study of T cells in Graves' hyperthyroidism and ophthalmopathy. TCR beta CDR3 regions were amplified from RNA. The study used the HTBI primer set for a first-round RT-PCR of the TCR CDR3. Each CDR3 protein is one row after TCRdb ran MiXCR on the multiplex PCR reads. This table has a few hundred thousand distinct CDR3 sequences, 20% to 25% appearing once. This clonotype was recorded many times. This CDR3 spans 12 amino acids. CDR1 and CDR2 from the germline V gene are SGHAT and FQNNGV. The V gene lost 2 bases and the J gene lost 3 bases, with 3 bases spanning the gap.

Material for sequencing was blood. The V call is TRBV11-2, the J call TRBJ2-3; D is unresolved. This TCR was recovered from a man aged 50 to 60 with Graves' hyperthyroidism. The CDR3 DNA reads TGTGCCAGCAGCTTATGGACAGATACGCAGTATTTT. This gives the protein CASSLWTDTQYF.